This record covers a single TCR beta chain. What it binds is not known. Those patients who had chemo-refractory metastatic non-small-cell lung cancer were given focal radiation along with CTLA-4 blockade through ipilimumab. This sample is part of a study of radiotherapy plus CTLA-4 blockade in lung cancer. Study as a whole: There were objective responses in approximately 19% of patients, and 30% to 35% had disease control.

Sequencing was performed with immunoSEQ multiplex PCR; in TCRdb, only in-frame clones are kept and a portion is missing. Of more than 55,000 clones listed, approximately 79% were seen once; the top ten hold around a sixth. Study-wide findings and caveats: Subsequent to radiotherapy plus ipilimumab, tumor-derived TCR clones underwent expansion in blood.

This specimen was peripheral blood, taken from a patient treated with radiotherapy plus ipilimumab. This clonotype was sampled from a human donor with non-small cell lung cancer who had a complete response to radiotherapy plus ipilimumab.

CDR3 amino acids: CASSSPDRGSYEQYF. In nucleotides, the CDR3 is TGTGCCAGCAGCTCCCCGGACAGGGGATCCTACGAGCAGTACTTC. This sequence joins TRBV6-6 and TRBJ2-7; TRBD1 aligns across 9 bases. The ends lost 6 bases at V and 1 base at J; junction bases unmatched: 7. The CDR3 loop spans 15 amino acids. Germline V gives CDR1 MNHNY, CDR2 SVGAGI (reference sequence).